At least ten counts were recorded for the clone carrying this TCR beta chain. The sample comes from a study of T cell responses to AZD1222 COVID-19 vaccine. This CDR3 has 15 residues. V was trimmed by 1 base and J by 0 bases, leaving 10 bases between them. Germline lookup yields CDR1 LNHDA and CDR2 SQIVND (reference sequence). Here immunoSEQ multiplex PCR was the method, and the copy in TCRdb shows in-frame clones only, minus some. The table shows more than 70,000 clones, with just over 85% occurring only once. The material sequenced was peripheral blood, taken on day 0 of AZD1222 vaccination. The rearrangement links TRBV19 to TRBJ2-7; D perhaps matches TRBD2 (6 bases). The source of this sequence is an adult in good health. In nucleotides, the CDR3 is TGTGCCAGTAGTATAGGGGCGGGGAGCTCCTACGAGCAGTACTTC. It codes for CASSIGAGSSYEQYF.